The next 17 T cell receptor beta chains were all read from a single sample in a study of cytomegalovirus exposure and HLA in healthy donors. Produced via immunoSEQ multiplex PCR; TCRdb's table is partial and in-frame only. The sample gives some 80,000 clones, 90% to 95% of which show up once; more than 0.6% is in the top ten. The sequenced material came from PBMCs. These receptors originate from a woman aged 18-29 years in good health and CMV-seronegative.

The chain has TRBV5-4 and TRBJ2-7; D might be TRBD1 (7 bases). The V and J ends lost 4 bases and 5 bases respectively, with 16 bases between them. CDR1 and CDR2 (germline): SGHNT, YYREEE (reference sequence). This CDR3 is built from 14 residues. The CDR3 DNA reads TGTGCCAGCAGCATCGCTCAGGGGGGAAACGAGCAGTACTTC. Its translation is CASSIAQGGNEQYF.

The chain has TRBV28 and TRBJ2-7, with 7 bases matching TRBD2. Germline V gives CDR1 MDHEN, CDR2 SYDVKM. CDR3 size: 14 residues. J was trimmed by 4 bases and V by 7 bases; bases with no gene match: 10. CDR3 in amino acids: CASTLGGKRYEQYF. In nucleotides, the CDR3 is TGTGCCAGCACCCTGGGGGGGAAGAGGTACGAGCAGTACTTC.

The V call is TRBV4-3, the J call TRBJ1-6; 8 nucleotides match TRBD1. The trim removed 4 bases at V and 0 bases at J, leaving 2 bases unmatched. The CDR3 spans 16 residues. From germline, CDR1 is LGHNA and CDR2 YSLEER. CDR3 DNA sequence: TGCGCCAGCAGCCTCACAGGGGGCTCCTATAATTCACCCCTCCACTTT. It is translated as CASSLTGGSYNSPLHF.

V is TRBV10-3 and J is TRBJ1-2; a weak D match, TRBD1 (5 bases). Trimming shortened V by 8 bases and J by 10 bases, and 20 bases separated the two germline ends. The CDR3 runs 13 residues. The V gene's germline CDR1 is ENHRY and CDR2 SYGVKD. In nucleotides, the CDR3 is TGTGCCATCCGGGCAGGGAGGGAGTTCCTCTACACCTTC. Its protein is CAIRAGREFLYTF.

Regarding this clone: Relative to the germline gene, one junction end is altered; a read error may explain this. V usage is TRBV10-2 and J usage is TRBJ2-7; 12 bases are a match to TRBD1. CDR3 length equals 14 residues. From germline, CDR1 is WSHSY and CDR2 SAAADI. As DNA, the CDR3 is TGCGCCAGCAGTGAGTCAGGGACAGGGGGCGGGAGGAACTTC. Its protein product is CASSESGTGGGRNF.

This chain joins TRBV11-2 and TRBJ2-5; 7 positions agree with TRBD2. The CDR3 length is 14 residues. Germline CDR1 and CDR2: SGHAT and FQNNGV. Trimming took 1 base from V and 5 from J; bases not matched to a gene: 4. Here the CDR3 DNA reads TGTGCCAGCAGCTTAGTCCTGGGAGGGGAGACCCAGTACTTC. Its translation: CASSLVLGGETQYF.

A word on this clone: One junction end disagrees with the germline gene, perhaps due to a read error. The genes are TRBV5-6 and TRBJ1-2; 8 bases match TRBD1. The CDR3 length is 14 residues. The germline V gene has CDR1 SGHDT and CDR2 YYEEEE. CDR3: CASRLTGEGYGYTF. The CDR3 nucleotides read TGTGCCAGCCGCTTGACAGGGGAAGGCTATGGCTACACCTTC.

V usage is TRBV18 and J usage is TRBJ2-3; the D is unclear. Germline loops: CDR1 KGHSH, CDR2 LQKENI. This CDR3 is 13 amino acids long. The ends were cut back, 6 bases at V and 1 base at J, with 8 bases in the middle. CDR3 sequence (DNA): TGTGCCAGCTCCCAACAGCGCACAGATACGCAGTATTTT. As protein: CASSQQRTDTQYF. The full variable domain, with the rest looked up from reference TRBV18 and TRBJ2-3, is NAGVMQNPRHLVRRRGQEARLRCSPMKGHSHVYWYRQLPEEGLKFMVYLQKENIIDESGMPKERFSAEFPKEGPSILRIQQVVRGDSAAYFCASSQQRTDTQYFGPGTRLTVL.

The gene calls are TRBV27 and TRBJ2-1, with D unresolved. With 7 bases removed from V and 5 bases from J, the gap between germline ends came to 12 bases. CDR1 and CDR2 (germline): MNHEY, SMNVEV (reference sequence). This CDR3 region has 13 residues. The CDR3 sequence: CASKNAGHNEQFF. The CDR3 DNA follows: TGTGCCAGCAAGAATGCTGGCCACAATGAGCAGTTCTTC.

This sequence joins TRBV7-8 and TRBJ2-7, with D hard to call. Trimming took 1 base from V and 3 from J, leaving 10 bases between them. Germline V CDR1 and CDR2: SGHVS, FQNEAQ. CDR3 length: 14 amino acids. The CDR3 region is CASSLGANVYEQYF. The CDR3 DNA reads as TGTGCCAGCAGCTTAGGGGCCAACGTCTACGAGCAGTACTTC.

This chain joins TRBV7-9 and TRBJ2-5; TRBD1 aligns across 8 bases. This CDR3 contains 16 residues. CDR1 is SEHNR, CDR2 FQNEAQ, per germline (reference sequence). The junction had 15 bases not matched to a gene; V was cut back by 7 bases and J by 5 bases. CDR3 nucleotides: TGTGCCAGCATCCACCCCAGGGGGCATTGGGACGAGACCCAGTACTTC. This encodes CASIHPRGHWDETQYF.

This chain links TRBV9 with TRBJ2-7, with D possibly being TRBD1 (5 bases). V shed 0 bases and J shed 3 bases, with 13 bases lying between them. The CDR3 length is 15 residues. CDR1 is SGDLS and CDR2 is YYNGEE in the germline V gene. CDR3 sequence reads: CASSVATGRVYEQYF. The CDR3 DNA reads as TGTGCCAGCAGCGTAGCTACTGGCAGGGTCTACGAGCAGTACTTC. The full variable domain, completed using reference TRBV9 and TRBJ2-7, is DSGVTQTPKHLITATGQRVTLRCSPRSGDLSVYWYQQSLDQGLQFLIQYYNGEERAKGNILERFSAQQFPDLHSELNLSSLELGDSALYFCASSVATGRVYEQYFGPGTRLTVT.

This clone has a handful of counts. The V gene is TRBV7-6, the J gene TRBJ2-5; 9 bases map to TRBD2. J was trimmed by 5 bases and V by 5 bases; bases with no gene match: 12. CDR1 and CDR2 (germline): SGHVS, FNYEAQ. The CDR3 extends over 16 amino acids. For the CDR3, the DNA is TGTGCCAGCAGCGTAGTGAGTCTAGCGGGATACGAGACCCAGTACTTC. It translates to CASSVVSLAGYETQYF.

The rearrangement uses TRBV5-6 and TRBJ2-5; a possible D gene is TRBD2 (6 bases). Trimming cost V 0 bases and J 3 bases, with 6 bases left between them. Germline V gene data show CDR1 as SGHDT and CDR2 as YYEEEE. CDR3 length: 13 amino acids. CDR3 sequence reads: CASSLVAEETQYF. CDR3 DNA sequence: TGTGCCAGCAGCTTGGTAGCGGAAGAGACCCAGTACTTC.

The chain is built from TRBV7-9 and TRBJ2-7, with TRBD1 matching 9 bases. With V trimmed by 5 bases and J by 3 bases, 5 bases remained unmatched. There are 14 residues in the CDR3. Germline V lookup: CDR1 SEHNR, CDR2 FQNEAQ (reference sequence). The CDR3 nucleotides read TGTGCCAGCAGCCCCCCGGGACAGGGCTACGAGCAGTACTTC. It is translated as CASSPPGQGYEQYF. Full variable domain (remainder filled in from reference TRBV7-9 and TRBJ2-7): DTGVSQNPRHKITKRGQNVTFRCDPISEHNRLYWYRQTLGQGPEFLTYFQNEAQLEKSRLLSDRFSAERPKGSFSTLEIQRTEQGDSAMYLCASSPPGQGYEQYFGPGTRLTVT.

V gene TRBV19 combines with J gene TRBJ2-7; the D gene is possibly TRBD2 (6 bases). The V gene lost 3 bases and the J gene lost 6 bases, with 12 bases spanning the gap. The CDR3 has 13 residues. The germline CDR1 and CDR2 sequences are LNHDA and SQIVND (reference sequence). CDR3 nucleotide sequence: TGTGCCAGTAGTATCCACGGGAGCTCCGAGCAGTACTTC. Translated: CASSIHGSSEQYF. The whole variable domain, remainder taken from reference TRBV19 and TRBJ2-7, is DGGITQSPKYLFRKEGQNVTLSCEQNLNHDAMYWYRQDPGQGLRLIYYSQIVNDFQKGDIAEGYSVSREKKESFPLTVTSAQKNPTAFYLCASSIHGSSEQYFGPGTRLTVT.

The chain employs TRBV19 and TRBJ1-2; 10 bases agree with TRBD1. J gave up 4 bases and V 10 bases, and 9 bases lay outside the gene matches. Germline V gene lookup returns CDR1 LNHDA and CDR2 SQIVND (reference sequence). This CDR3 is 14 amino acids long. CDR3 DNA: TGTGCCACCGGGAAGGGGACAGGGGCCTATGGCTACACCTTC. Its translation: CATGKGTGAYGYTF.